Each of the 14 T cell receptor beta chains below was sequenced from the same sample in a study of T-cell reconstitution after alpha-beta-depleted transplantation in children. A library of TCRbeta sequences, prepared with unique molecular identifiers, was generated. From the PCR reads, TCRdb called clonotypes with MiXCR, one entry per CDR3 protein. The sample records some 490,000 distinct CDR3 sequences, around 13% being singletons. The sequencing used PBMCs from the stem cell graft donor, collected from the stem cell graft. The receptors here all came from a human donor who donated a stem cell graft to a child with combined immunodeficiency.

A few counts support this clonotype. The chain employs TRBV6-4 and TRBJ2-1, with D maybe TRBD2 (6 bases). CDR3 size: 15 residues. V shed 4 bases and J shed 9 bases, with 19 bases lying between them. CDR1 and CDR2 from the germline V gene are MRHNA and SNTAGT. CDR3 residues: CASSAPLLDGGEQFF. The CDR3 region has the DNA TGTGCCAGCAGTGCTCCACTCCTGGACGGGGGTGAGCAGTTCTTC.

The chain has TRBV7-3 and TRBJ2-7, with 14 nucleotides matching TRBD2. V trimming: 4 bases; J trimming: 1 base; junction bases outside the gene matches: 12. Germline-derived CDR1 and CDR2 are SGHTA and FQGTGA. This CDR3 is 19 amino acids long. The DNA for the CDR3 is TGTGCCAGCAGCTCCAATGGGGGGACTAGCGGGAGACCGTCCTACGAGCAGTACTTC. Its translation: CASSSNGGTSGRPSYEQYF.

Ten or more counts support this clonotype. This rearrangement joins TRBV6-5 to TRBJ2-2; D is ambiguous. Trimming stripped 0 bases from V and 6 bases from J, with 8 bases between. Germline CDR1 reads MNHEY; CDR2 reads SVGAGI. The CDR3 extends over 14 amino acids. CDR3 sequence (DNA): TGTGCCAGCAGTTACTCAGAGGATCCCGGGGAGCTGTTTTTT. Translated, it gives CASSYSEDPGELFF.

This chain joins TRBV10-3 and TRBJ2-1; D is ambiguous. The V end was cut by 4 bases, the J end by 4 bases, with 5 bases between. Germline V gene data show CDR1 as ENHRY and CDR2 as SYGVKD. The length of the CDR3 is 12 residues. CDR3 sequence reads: CAISGQYNEQFF. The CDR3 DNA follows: TGTGCCATCAGTGGTCAGTACAATGAGCAGTTCTTC.

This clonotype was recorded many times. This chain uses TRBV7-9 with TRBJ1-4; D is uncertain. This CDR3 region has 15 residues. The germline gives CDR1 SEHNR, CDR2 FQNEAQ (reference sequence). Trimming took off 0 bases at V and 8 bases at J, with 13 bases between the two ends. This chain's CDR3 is CASSLALGIEEKLFF. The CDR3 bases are TGTGCCAGCAGCTTAGCGTTGGGAATCGAGGAAAAACTGTTTTTT.

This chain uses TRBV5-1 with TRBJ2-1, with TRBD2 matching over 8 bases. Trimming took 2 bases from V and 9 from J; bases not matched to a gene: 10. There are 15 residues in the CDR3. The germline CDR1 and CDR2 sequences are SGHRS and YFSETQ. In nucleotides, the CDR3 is TGCGCCAGCAGCTTAATAGCGGGAAAATGGACTGAGCAGTTCTTC. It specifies CASSLIAGKWTEQFF.

DNA for the CDR3: TGTGCCAGCAGTTTACCCTTGGGGAGGTTGAACTCCTACGAGCAGTACTTC. Residues: CASSLPLGRLNSYEQYF. V usage is TRBV28 and J usage is TRBJ2-7; maybe TRBD2 (6 bases). Trimming stripped 2 bases from V and 0 bases from J, with 17 bases between. Looked up from germline, CDR1 is MDHEN and CDR2 is SYDVKM. CDR3 length: 17 amino acids.

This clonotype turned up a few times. The CDR3: CASSPYKRGGSTDTQYF. CDR3 DNA: TGTGCCAGCAGTCCCTATAAGCGGGGGGGTAGCACAGATACGCAGTATTTT. The J gene is TRBJ2-3, the V gene TRBV12-3 or TRBV12-4; 10 bases agree with TRBD2. The length of the CDR3 is 17 residues. Germline trimming cut 5 bases from V and 0 bases from J; bases unmatched to any gene: 8.

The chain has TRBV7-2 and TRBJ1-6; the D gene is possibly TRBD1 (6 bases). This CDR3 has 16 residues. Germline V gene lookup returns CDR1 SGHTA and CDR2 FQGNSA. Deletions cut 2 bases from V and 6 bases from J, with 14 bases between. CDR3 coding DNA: TGTGCCAGCAGCTTACAGGCGGGGGCGCTTAATTCACCCCTCCACTTT. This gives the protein CASSLQAGALNSPLHF. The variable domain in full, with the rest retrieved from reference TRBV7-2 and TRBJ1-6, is GAGVSQSPSNKVTEKGKDVELRCDPISGHTALYWYRQSLGQGLEFLIYFQGNSAPDKSGLPSDRFSAERTGGSVSTLTIQRTQQEDSAVYLCASSLQAGALNSPLHFGNGTRLTVT.

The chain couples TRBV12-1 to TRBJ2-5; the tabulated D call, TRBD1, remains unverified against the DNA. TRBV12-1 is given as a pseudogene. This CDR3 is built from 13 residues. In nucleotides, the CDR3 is TGTGCCAGCAGCACCGGGGGTGAAGAGACCCAGTACTTC. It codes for CASSTGGEETQYF.

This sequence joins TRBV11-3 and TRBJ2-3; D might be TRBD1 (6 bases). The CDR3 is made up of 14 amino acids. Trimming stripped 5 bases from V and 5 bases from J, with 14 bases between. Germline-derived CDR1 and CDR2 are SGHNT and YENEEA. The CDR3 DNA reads TGTGCCAGCAGCCAGAGGGGGATCGGAGATACGCAGTATTTT. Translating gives CASSQRGIGDTQYF.

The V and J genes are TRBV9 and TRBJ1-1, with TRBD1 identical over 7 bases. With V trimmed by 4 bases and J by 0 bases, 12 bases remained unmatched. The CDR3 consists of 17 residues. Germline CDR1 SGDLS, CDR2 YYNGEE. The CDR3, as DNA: TGTGCCAGCAGCCCCCGGACAGGACGATTCATGAACACTGAAGCTTTCTTT. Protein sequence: CASSPRTGRFMNTEAFF.

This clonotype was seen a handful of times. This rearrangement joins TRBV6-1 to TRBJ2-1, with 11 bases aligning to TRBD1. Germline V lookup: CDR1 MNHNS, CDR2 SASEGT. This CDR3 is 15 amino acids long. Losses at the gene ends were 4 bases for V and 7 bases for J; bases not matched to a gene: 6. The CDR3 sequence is CASSARDRGFNEQFF. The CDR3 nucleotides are TGTGCCAGCAGTGCCCGGGACAGGGGGTTTAATGAGCAGTTCTTC.

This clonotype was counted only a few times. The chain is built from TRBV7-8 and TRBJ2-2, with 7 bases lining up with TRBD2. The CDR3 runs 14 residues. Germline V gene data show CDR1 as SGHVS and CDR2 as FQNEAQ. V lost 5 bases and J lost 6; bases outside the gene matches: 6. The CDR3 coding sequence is TGTGCCAGCAGCAGACTAGCCCCTGCCGGGGAGCTGTTTTTT. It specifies CASSRLAPAGELFF. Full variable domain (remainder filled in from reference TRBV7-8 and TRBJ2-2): GAGVSQSPRYKVAKRGQDVALRCDPISGHVSLFWYQQALGQGPEFLTYFQNEAQLDKSGLPSDRFFAERPEGSVSTLKIQRTQQEDSAVYLCASSRLAPAGELFFGEGSRLTVL.